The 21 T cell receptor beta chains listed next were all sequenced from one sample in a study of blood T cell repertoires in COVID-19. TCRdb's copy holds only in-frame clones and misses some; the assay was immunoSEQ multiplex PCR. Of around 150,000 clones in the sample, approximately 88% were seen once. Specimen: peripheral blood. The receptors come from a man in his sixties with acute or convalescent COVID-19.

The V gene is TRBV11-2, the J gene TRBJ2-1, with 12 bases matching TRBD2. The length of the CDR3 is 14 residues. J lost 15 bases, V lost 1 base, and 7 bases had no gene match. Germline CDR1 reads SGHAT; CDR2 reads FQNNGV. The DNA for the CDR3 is TGTGCCAGCAGCTTAGCGCTAGCGGGGGGGCACTGGTTCTTC. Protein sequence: CASSLALAGGHWFF.

The CDR3: CASSIGSGGKRGYTF. The DNA of the CDR3 is TGTGCCAGTAGTATCGGCTCAGGGGGGAAGAGGGGCTACACCTTC. The genes are TRBV19 and TRBJ1-2, with 7 bases aligning to TRBD1. The CDR3 has 15 residues. Germline V gene sequence: CDR1 LNHDA, CDR2 SQIVND (reference sequence). With 3 bases clipped from V and 8 bases from J, the junction kept 12 bases outside the gene matches.

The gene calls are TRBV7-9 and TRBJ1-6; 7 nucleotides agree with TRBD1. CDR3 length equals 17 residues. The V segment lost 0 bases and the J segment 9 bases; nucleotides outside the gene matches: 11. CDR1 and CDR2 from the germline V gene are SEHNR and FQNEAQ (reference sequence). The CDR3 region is CASSLAGTGTAGSPLHF. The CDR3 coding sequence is TGTGCCAGCAGCTTAGCCGGAACCGGGACAGCAGGTTCACCCCTCCACTTT. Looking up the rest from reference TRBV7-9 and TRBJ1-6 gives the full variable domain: DTGVSQNPRHKITKRGQNVTFRCDPISEHNRLYWYRQTLGQGPEFLTYFQNEAQLEKSRLLSDRFSAERPKGSFSTLEIQRTEQGDSAMYLCASSLAGTGTAGSPLHFGNGTRLTVT.

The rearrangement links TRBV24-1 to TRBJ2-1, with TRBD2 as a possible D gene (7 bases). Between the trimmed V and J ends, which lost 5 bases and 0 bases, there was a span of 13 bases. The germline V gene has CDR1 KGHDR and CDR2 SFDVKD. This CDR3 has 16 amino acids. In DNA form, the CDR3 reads TGTGCCACCAGTGGAACGGGGGGCCGCTCCTACAATGAGCAGTTCTTC. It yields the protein CATSGTGGRSYNEQFF.

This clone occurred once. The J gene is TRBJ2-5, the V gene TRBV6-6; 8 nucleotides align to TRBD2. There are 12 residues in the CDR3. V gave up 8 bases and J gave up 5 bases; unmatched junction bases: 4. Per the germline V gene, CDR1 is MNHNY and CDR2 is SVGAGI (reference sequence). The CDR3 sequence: CASGRGGETQYF. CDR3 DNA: TGTGCCAGCGGCCGGGGGGGGGAGACCCAGTACTTC.

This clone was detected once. The DNA for the CDR3 is TGTGCCAGCCAGGGTACTAACTATGGCTACACCTTC. This translates into CASQGTNYGYTF. V usage is TRBV3-1 (or the pseudogene TRBV3-2) and J usage is TRBJ1-2; D might be TRBD1 (5 bases). Germline loops: CDR1 LGHDT, CDR2 YNNKEL (reference sequence). Trimming removed 8 bases from V and 0 bases from J, with 7 bases in between. This CDR3 has 12 residues.

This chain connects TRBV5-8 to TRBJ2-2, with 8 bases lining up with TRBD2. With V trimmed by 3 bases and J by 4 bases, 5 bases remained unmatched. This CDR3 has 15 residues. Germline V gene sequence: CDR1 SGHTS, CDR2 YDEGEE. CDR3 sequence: CASSSGGVLTGELFF. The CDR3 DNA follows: TGTGCCAGCAGCTCCGGGGGGGTTCTCACCGGGGAGCTGTTTTTT. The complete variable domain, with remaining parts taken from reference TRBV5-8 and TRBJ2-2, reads EAGVTQSPTHLIKTRGQQATLRCSPISGHTSVYWYQQALGLGLQFLLWYDEGEERNRGNFPPRFSGRQFPNYSSELNVNALELEDSALYLCASSSGGVLTGELFFGEGSRLTVL.

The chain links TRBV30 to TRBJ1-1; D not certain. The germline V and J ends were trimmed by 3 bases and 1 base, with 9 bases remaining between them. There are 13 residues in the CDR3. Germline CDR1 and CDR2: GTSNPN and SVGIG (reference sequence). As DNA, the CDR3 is TGTGCCTGGAGGAGAACTGAGAACACTGAAGCTTTCTTT. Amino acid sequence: CAWRRTENTEAFF.

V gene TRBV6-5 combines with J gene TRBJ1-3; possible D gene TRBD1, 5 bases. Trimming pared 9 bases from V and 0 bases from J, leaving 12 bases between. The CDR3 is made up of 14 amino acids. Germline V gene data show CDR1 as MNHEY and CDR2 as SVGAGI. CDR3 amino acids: CASKGLSSGNTIYF. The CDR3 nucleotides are TGTGCCAGTAAGGGACTGAGCTCTGGAAACACCATATATTTT.

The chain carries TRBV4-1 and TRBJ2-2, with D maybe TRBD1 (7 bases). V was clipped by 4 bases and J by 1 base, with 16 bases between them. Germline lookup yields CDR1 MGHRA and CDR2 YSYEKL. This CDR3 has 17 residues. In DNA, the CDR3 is TGCGCCAGCAGCCTCAGGGGGGCAGGGCGGAACACCGGGGAGCTGTTTTTT. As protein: CASSLRGAGRNTGELFF.

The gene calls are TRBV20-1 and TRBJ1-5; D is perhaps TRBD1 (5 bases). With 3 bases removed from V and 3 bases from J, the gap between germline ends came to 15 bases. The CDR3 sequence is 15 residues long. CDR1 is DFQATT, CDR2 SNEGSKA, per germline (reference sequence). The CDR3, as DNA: TGCAGTGCTAGTCCCCTTGGGGACTTCAATCAGCCCCAGCATTTT. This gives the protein CSASPLGDFNQPQHF.

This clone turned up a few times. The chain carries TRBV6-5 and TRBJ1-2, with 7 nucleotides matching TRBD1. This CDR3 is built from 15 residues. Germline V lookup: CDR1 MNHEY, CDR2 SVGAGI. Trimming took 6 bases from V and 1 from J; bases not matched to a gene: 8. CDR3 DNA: TGTGCCAGCAGGAGGGACAGCCAGAATAACTATGGCTACACCTTC. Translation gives CASRRDSQNNYGYTF.

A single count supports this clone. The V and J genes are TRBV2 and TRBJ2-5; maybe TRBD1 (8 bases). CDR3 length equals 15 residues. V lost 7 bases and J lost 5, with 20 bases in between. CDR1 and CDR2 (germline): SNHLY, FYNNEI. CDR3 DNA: TGTGCCAGCACCCCACAGGGGGGGCCCGGGGAGACCCAGTACTTC. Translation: CASTPQGGPGETQYF.

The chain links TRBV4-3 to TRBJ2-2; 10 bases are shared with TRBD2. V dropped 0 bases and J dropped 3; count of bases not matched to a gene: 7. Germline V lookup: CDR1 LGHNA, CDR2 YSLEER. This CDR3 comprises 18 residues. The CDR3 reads CASSQEPLAGVYTGELFF. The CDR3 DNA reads TGCGCCAGCAGCCAAGAGCCCCTAGCGGGGGTTTACACCGGGGAGCTGTTTTTT.

Here the CDR3 DNA reads TGTGCCAGCAGCCCCGGGACAGGGGCTATCAACACCATATATTTT. Translating gives CASSPGTGAINTIYF. This chain connects TRBV5-8 to TRBJ1-3; 10 bases are a match to TRBD1. V was pared by 4 bases and J by 7 bases, with 8 bases of the junction left unmatched. This CDR3 region has 15 residues. The V gene's germline CDR1 is SGHTS and CDR2 YDEGEE.

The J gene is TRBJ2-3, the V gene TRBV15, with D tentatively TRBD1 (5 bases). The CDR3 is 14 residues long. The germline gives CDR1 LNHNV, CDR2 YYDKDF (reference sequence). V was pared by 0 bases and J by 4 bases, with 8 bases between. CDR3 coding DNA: TGTGCCACCAGCAGAGATTTAGGGGCAGATACGCAGTATTTT. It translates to CATSRDLGADTQYF.

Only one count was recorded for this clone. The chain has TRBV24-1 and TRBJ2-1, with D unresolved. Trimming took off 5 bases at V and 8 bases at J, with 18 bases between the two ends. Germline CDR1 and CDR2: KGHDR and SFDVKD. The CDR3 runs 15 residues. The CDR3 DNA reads TGTGCCACCAGTGCAACCCAACTTGCGTACGATGAGCAGTTCTTC. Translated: CATSATQLAYDEQFF.

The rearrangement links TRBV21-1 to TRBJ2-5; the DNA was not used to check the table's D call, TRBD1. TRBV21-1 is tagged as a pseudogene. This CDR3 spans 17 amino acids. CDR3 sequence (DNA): TGTGCCAGCAGCAAAGGAGGTGCTAGGGGGAACCAAGAGACCCAGTACTTC. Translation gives CASSKGGARGNQETQYF.

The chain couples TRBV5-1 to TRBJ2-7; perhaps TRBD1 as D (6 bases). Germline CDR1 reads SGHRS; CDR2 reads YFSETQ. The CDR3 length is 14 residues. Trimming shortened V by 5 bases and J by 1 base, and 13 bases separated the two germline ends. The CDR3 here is CASREQGSSYEQYF. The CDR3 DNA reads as TGCGCCAGCAGGGAACAGGGTTCGTCCTACGAGCAGTACTTC.

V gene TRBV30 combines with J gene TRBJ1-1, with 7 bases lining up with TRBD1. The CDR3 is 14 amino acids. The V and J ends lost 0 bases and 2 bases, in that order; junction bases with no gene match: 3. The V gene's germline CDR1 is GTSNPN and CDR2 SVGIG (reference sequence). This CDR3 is CAWSVRDRNTEAFF. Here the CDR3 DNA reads TGTGCCTGGAGTGTACGGGACAGAAACACTGAAGCTTTCTTT.

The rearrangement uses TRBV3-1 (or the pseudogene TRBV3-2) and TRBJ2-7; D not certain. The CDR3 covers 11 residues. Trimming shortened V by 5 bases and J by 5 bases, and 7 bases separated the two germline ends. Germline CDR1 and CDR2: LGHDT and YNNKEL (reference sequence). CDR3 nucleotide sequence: TGTGCCAGCAGCTTTAGAAACGAGCAGTACTTC. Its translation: CASSFRNEQYF.